The 27 T cell receptor beta chains below come from one sample, sequenced in a study of regulatory T cells in long-lasting Graves disease. Time point meaning: newly diagnosed GD, antithyroid drugs for less than 3 months. From RNA extracted from PBMCs, the TCR library was made. HTBI primers from iRepertoire and Arm-PCR of CDR3 regions yielded the TCR beta libraries. MiXCR was run by TCRdb on the multiplex PCR reads, yielding one entry per CDR3 protein. Among more than 300,000 distinct CDR3 sequences, roughly a sixth were seen once, and the ten largest hold about 24%. Source: peripheral blood mononuclear cells (PBMCs), taken at new diagnosis, from a patient treated with antithyroid drugs. These receptors were taken from a female donor with Graves disease.

This clonotype was seen at least ten times. The V call is TRBV28, the J call TRBJ1-2, with D possibly being TRBD1 (5 bases). V shed 6 bases and J shed 3 bases, with 17 bases lying between them. Germline lookup yields CDR1 MDHEN and CDR2 SYDVKM. The CDR3 has 15 residues. Here the CDR3 reads CASSSQGGRYYGYTF. For the CDR3, the DNA is TGTGCCAGCAGCTCCCAGGGAGGTAGATACTATGGCTACACCTTC.

This clonotype came up many times. The chain is built from TRBV2 and TRBJ1-1, with 8 bases identical to TRBD1. Germline loops: CDR1 SNHLY, CDR2 FYNNEI. This CDR3 region has 15 residues. Trimming cost V 6 bases and J 6 bases; bases outside gene matches: 12. DNA for the CDR3: TGTGCCAGCAGGGCAAGGACAGGGCTTTCGGCTGAAGCTTTCTTT. This translates into CASRARTGLSAEAFF. The full variable domain, with the rest looked up from reference TRBV2 and TRBJ1-1, is EPEVTQTPSHQVTQMGQEVILRCVPISNHLYFYWYRQILGQKVEFLVSFYNNEISEKSEIFDDQFSVERPDGSNFTLKIRSTKLEDSAMYFCASRARTGLSAEAFFGQGTRLTVV.

To note about this clonotype: Only one base separates this from a far larger clonotype, so it likely reflects a read error. The J gene is TRBJ1-1, the V gene TRBV7-2; D remains unclear. V gave up 1 base and J gave up 1 base, with 16 bases separating them. CDR3 length: 17 residues. Germline loops: CDR1 SGHTA, CDR2 FQGNSA. CDR3 sequence (DNA): TGTGCCAGCAGCTTAGGGCTAGCGACTGACGCGAACACTGAAGCTTTCTTT. It encodes CASSLGLATDANTEAFF.

V gene TRBV4-1 combines with J gene TRBJ2-7; tentatively, D is TRBD1 (6 bases). CDR3 length: 15 amino acids. In germline, CDR1 is MGHRA, CDR2 YSYEKL. With 1 base removed from V and 6 bases from J, the gap between germline ends came to 16 bases. The CDR3 coding sequence is TGCGCCAGCAGCCAAGCGCCAGGGGAGTCGCGCGAGCAGTACTTC. Translated, it gives CASSQAPGESREQYF.

The V and J genes are TRBV27 and TRBJ2-7; 7 bases agree with TRBD1. V gave up 4 bases and J gave up 5 bases; unmatched junction bases: 5. Germline V gives CDR1 MNHEY, CDR2 SMNVEV (reference sequence). The CDR3 has 13 amino acids. CDR3: CASSYRGEDEQYF. The DNA of the CDR3 is TGTGCCAGCAGTTACAGGGGAGAGGACGAGCAGTACTTC.

This clonotype occurred many times. This chain connects TRBV20-1 to TRBJ2-3; D tentatively fits TRBD1 or TRBD2 (5 bases each). The V end lost 6 bases, the J end lost 6 bases, and 22 bases lay between the germline ends. This CDR3 is 15 amino acids long. Germline assignment: CDR1 DFQATT and CDR2 SNEGSKA (reference sequence). Here the CDR3 reads CSAKGGGELGDTQYF. The CDR3 bases are TGCAGTGCGAAGGGTGGGGGAGAGCTTGGGGATACGCAGTATTTT.

This clonotype was seen at least ten times. This chain joins TRBV7-2 and TRBJ2-1, with D possibly being TRBD2 (7 bases). The CDR3 length is 15 residues. Germline V gene data show CDR1 as SGHTA and CDR2 as FQGNSA. V lost 4 bases to trimming and J lost 6 bases, with 16 bases between them. The CDR3 sequence is CASSSGGAGANEQFF. The CDR3 DNA reads as TGTGCCAGCAGCTCAGGCGGGGCGGGGGCCAATGAGCAGTTCTTC.

This clonotype was counted only a few times. CDR3 nucleotides: TGTGCCAGCAGCTTTGAAGGGACAGGGGGAGTGACCCAGTACTTC. Protein: CASSFEGTGGVTQYF. J is TRBJ2-5 and V is TRBV7-9; 11 positions agree with TRBD1. The germline gives CDR1 SEHNR, CDR2 FQNEAQ (reference sequence). This CDR3 has 15 amino acids. V lost 3 bases to trimming and J lost 7 bases; unmatched junction nucleotides: 7.

This clonotype came up many times. The chain has TRBV6-5 and TRBJ2-5; 10 nucleotides line up with TRBD2. Germline V CDR1 and CDR2: MNHEY, SVGAGI. CDR3 length equals 16 residues. The V and J ends lost 2 bases and 3 bases, in that order; junction bases with no gene match: 6. The CDR3 DNA is TGTGCCAGCAGTTACAGCGGGGGGGCACGGGAAGAGACCCAGTACTTC. This gives the protein CASSYSGGAREETQYF.

This clonotype was detected ten times or more. The chain links TRBV20-1 to TRBJ2-5; maybe TRBD1 (5 bases). V was clipped by 5 bases and J by 5 bases, with 18 bases between them. The CDR3 is 14 amino acids. CDR1 and CDR2 from the germline V gene are DFQATT and SNEGSKA (reference sequence). CDR3 bases: TGCAGTGCTCTTCCATGGGCAGGGCACGAGACCCAGTACTTC. Its protein is CSALPWAGHETQYF.

This clonotype has a count of ten or more. The DNA for the CDR3 is TGCAGTGCTAGAGCCGCACGAGACTCTGGAAACACCATATATTTT. Protein sequence: CSARAARDSGNTIYF. The chain uses TRBV20-1 and TRBJ1-3; no clear D gene. CDR1 and CDR2 from the germline V gene are DFQATT and SNEGSKA (reference sequence). This CDR3 comprises 15 residues. Trimming pared 1 base from V and 0 bases from J, leaving 10 bases between.

The sample holds a few counts of this clonotype. The chain combines TRBV10-3 with TRBJ2-5; 10 bases align to TRBD2. Trimming at V came to 3 bases and at J to 1 base, leaving 2 bases not matched to a gene. The CDR3 has 15 residues. The germline gives CDR1 ENHRY, CDR2 SYGVKD. The CDR3, as DNA: TGTGCCATCAGTGATAAGCGGGAGGGCCAAGAGACCCAGTACTTC. Its protein is CAISDKREGQETQYF.

This clonotype was seen at least ten times. The rearrangement joins TRBV27 to TRBJ2-7; D is uncertain. V was cut by 3 bases and J by 3 bases, with 12 bases left in between. The germline gives CDR1 MNHEY, CDR2 SMNVEV (reference sequence). The CDR3 contains 14 residues. The CDR3 loop is CASSFSARLYEQYF. Written as DNA, the CDR3 is TGTGCCAGCAGTTTCAGCGCAAGGCTCTACGAGCAGTACTTC.

This clonotype was picked up many times. The J gene is TRBJ1-2, the V gene TRBV4-3; 8 bases line up with TRBD1. Germline CDR1 LGHNA, CDR2 YSLEER. V gave up 0 bases and J gave up 9 bases; unmatched junction bases: 9. The CDR3 runs 15 residues. CDR3 protein: CASSQDRDRGGSYTF. In DNA form, the CDR3 reads TGCGCCAGCAGCCAAGATCGTGACAGGGGAGGAAGCTACACCTTC.

This clonotype occurred a few times. The DNA of the CDR3 is TGTGCCAGTAGACAGGGGGCATATAATTCACCCCTCCACTTT. This gives the protein CASRQGAYNSPLHF. The V and J genes are TRBV19 and TRBJ1-6, with 9 positions matching TRBD1. The CDR3 extends over 14 amino acids. Germline V lookup: CDR1 LNHDA, CDR2 SQIVND (reference sequence). V shed 6 bases and J 4 bases; nucleotides not matched to a gene: 1.

This clonotype was observed a few times. V gene TRBV7-9 combines with J gene TRBJ2-6; D is unclear. The CDR3 sequence is 14 residues long. Germline lookup yields CDR1 SEHNR and CDR2 FQNEAQ (reference sequence). Trimming shortened V by 6 bases and J by 4 bases, and 10 bases separated the two germline ends. CDR3 region: CASSYPEGANVLTF. The CDR3 DNA follows: TGTGCCAGCAGTTACCCGGAGGGGGCCAACGTCCTGACTTTC.

As concerns this clonotype: A clone one base away is much larger, so this may be a read error. This chain links TRBV9 with TRBJ1-1; TRBD1 might be the D (6 bases). CDR3 length: 13 amino acids. V was pared by 3 bases and J by 5 bases, with 11 bases between. Germline assignment: CDR1 SGDLS and CDR2 YYNGEE. The CDR3 bases are TGTGCCAGCAGCGCCAACAGGGAAACTGAAGCTTTCTTT. It codes for CASSANRETEAFF. Filled out from reference TRBV9 and TRBJ1-1, the complete variable domain reads DSGVTQTPKHLITATGQRVTLRCSPRSGDLSVYWYQQSLDQGLQFLIQYYNGEERAKGNILERFSAQQFPDLHSELNLSSLELGDSALYFCASSANRETEAFFGQGTRLTVV.

In this sample, this clonotype turned up a few times. The chain links TRBV30 to TRBJ1-1; possibly TRBD1 for D (5 bases). Trimming took off 0 bases at V and 3 bases at J, with 8 bases between the two ends. The CDR3 is 13 amino acids. Per germline, CDR1 GTSNPN and CDR2 SVGIG (reference sequence). In DNA, the CDR3 is TGTGCCTGGAGTGTACGCAGGGACACTGAAGCTTTCTTT. Translated: CAWSVRRDTEAFF.

This clonotype was counted many times. The rearrangement links TRBV12-3 or TRBV12-4 to TRBJ1-1, with D hard to call. V was cut by 5 bases and J by 9 bases, with 16 bases left in between. CDR3 length: 13 amino acids. CDR3 residues: CASSRSLPVQAFF. CDR3 coding DNA: TGTGCCAGCAGTCGGTCCCTCCCGGTTCAAGCTTTCTTT.

This chain links TRBV7-9 with TRBJ2-2; D remains unclear. Germline CDR1 is SEHNR and CDR2 is FQNEAQ (reference sequence). The CDR3 is 14 residues long. Trimming took off 5 bases at V and 1 base at J, with 8 bases between the two ends. The CDR3 nucleotides read TGTGCCAGCAGCCTAGTCGGGAACACCGGGGAGCTGTTTTTT. Its translation: CASSLVGNTGELFF.

At least ten counts were recorded for this clonotype. J is TRBJ2-1 and V is TRBV19; no firm D call. Germline-derived CDR1 and CDR2 are LNHDA and SQIVND (reference sequence). Trimming took 7 bases from V and 2 from J, leaving 18 bases between them. This CDR3 region has 16 residues. CDR3 DNA sequence: TGTGCCAGTACTACTACATCACAACAACCCTACAATGAGCAGTTCTTC. Translation: CASTTTSQQPYNEQFF.

In this sample, this clonotype turned up many times. V and J are TRBV6-2 or TRBV6-3 and TRBJ2-5; maybe TRBD1 (6 bases). The V gene lost 6 bases and the J gene lost 4 bases, with 15 bases spanning the gap. The CDR3 runs to 14 residues. Germline CDR1 and CDR2: MNHEY and SVGEGT. In DNA form, the CDR3 reads TGTGCCAGCAGGCCCCGGGACATGAGAGAGACCCAGTACTTC. This sequence encodes CASRPRDMRETQYF.

Ten or more counts support this clonotype. The chain carries TRBV11-3 and TRBJ2-2; perhaps D is TRBD1 or TRBD2 (5 bases each). Trimming cost V 4 bases and J 5 bases, with 8 bases left between them. There are 13 residues in the CDR3. CDR1 and CDR2 (germline): SGHNT, YENEEA. This CDR3 is CASSYGTTGELFF. The CDR3 DNA is TGTGCCAGCAGCTACGGGACGACCGGGGAGCTGTTTTTT. The full variable domain, rest sourced from reference TRBV11-3 and TRBJ2-2, is EAGVVQSPRYKIIEKKQPVAFWCNPISGHNTLYWYLQNLGQGPELLIRYENEEAVDDSQLPKDRFSAERLKGVDSTLKIQPAELGDSAVYLCASSYGTTGELFFGEGSRLTVL.

This clonotype has just a few counts. One base away lies a much larger clone, so this may be a sequencing read error. This sequence joins TRBV28 and TRBJ1-1; 7 bases fit TRBD1. The CDR3 contains 15 residues. Germline CDR1 is MDHEN and CDR2 is SYDVKM. The CDR3 nucleotides read TGTGCCAGCAGTTTAAGGAAACAGGGGAACACTGGAGCTTTCTTT. It codes for CASSLRKQGNTGAFF.

This clonotype showed up just a few times. A single base separates this from a much larger clone, so it may be a read error. This chain links TRBV6-1 with TRBJ2-1; 12 positions agree with TRBD2. This CDR3 comprises 16 residues. CDR1 and CDR2 (germline): MNHNS, SASEGT. J lost 1 base, V lost 6 bases, and 4 bases had no gene match. In DNA form, the CDR3 reads TGTGCCAGCAGAGAGGGGACTAGCGGGTCCTACAATGAGCAGTTCTTC. Its protein is CASREGTSGSYNEQFF.

This clonotype was counted many times. This chain connects TRBV20-1 to TRBJ2-1, with TRBD2 identical over 8 bases. Germline V gene lookup returns CDR1 DFQATT and CDR2 SNEGSKA (reference sequence). This CDR3 region has 16 residues. CDR3 region: CSPPRPSGSSYNEQFF. Here the CDR3 DNA reads TGCAGCCCCCCCCGCCCGAGCGGGAGTTCCTACAATGAGCAGTTCTTC.

This clonotype was counted many times. The CDR3 coding sequence is TGTGCCAGCAGCTTAGATCGGAGTCTGGCCGGCTACACCTTC. It codes for CASSLDRSLAGYTF. V and J are TRBV11-2 and TRBJ1-2; D is unresolved. CDR1 and CDR2 (germline): SGHAT, FQNNGV. V was cut by 0 bases and J by 8 bases, with 13 bases left in between. CDR3 length: 14 residues.